Listed here are 30 T cell receptor beta chains from one sample, sequenced in a study of blood T cell repertoires in COVID-19. Clones were read by immunoSEQ multiplex PCR, and TCRdb kept only the in-frame ones, dropping some. This sample has 60,000 to 75,000 clones, with around 90% found just once. The sequenced sample consisted of peripheral blood. Receptor source: a human donor in a cohort sampled during active COVID-19.

The chain joins TRBV18 to TRBJ2-7; the match to TRBD2 covers 7 bases. The germline CDR1 and CDR2 sequences are KGHSH and LQKENI. Germline trimming cut 4 bases from V and 0 bases from J; bases unmatched to any gene: 6. This CDR3 has 15 amino acids. CDR3 amino acids: CASSLVGGSSYEQYF. The CDR3 DNA reads as TGTGCCAGCTCACTCGTGGGAGGGAGCTCCTACGAGCAGTACTTC.

This clone was counted a single time. V is TRBV7-2 and J is TRBJ1-2; no reliable D call. V was trimmed by 2 bases and J by 8 bases, leaving 15 bases between them. The CDR3 consists of 14 residues. CDR1 and CDR2 from the germline V gene are SGHTA and FQGNSA. The CDR3 protein is CASSLQLVAEGYTF. The CDR3 DNA reads as TGTGCCAGCAGCTTACAACTGGTAGCGGAAGGCTACACCTTC.

Written as DNA, the CDR3 is TGTGCCAGCAGTTATTTATGGACTGACTATGGCTACACCTTC. Amino acids: CASSYLWTDYGYTF. The chain employs TRBV6-2 or TRBV6-3 and TRBJ1-2; D remains ambiguous. Germline values: CDR1 MNHEY, CDR2 SVGEGT. The V gene lost 3 bases and the J gene lost 3 bases, with 11 bases spanning the gap. The CDR3 totals 14 residues.

V usage is TRBV29-1 and J usage is TRBJ1-6; 9 bases agree with TRBD1. The CDR3 is 14 residues long. Germline V gene lookup returns CDR1 SQVTM and CDR2 ANQGSEA. The trim removed 6 bases at V and 7 bases at J, leaving 7 bases unmatched. The CDR3 region has the DNA TGCAGCGTAATGGACAGGGGAGGCAATTCACCCCTCCACTTT. Protein sequence: CSVMDRGGNSPLHF.

The rearrangement links TRBV24-1 to TRBJ2-1, with 10 bases lining up with TRBD2. J lost 10 bases, V lost 2 bases, and 13 bases had no gene match. CDR3 length: 17 residues. Germline V lookup: CDR1 KGHDR, CDR2 SFDVKD. CDR3 DNA: TGTGCCACCAGTGATTATAGCGGGAGGCGCCCTATAGGGGAGCAGTTCTTC. Amino acid sequence: CATSDYSGRRPIGEQFF.

The genes are TRBV24-1 and TRBJ1-5, with 7 bases that match TRBD1. Germline-derived CDR1 and CDR2 are KGHDR and SFDVKD. The V segment lost 2 bases and the J segment 7 bases; nucleotides outside the gene matches: 10. The CDR3 has 16 amino acids. The CDR3 is CATSDSNRGRGQPQHF. The CDR3 region has the DNA TGTGCCACCAGTGATTCCAACAGGGGTCGTGGACAGCCCCAGCATTTT.

This chain connects TRBV11-2 to TRBJ2-3, with 11 positions matching TRBD2. The CDR3 extends over 15 amino acids. J gave up 1 base and V 5 bases, and 2 bases lay outside the gene matches. Germline V gives CDR1 SGHAT, CDR2 FQNNGV. CDR3 in amino acids: CASSPGLAGTDTQYF. The CDR3 DNA reads TGTGCCAGCAGCCCGGGACTAGCGGGCACAGATACGCAGTATTTT.

This clone showed up just once. V gene TRBV5-1 combines with J gene TRBJ1-1; perhaps TRBD1 as D (5 bases). The germline V gene encodes CDR1 SGHRS and CDR2 YFSETQ. The CDR3 is made up of 15 amino acids. Trimming left V 4 bases short and J 7 bases short, with 20 bases between. DNA of the CDR3: TGCGCCAGCAGCCTATCAGACCGGGGGAGAAATGAAGCTTTCTTT. Residues: CASSLSDRGRNEAFF.

V and J are TRBV7-2 and TRBJ2-3, with 15 bases lining up with TRBD2. V lost 2 bases, J lost 3 bases, and 6 bases stayed unmatched. The CDR3 consists of 18 residues. Germline V gene lookup returns CDR1 SGHTA and CDR2 FQGNSA. CDR3 nucleotide sequence: TGTGCCAGCAGCTTACGAGGACTAGCGGGAGGGGAGACAGATACGCAGTATTTT. It codes for CASSLRGLAGGETDTQYF.

This clone has only one observation. This chain joins TRBV19 and TRBJ2-5; 10 bases are shared with TRBD1. The CDR3 is 15 amino acids. V trimming: 3 bases; J trimming: 3 bases; junction bases outside the gene matches: 4. The germline V gene has CDR1 LNHDA and CDR2 SQIVND (reference sequence). The CDR3 loop reads CASSIGGTGEETQYF. As DNA, the CDR3 is TGTGCCAGTAGTATCGGAGGGACAGGGGAAGAGACCCAGTACTTC.

This chain uses TRBV5-4 with TRBJ2-1; 9 bases match TRBD1. CDR3 length equals 15 residues. CDR1 and CDR2 (germline): SGHNT, YYREEE (reference sequence). The ends lost 3 bases at V and 6 bases at J; junction bases unmatched: 7. DNA for the CDR3: TGTGCCAGCAGCTACCCGGGACAGGGAATCAATGAGCAGTTCTTC. Protein: CASSYPGQGINEQFF.

The CDR3 is CASRETGVTGELFF. The CDR3 coding sequence is TGTGCCAGTAGGGAGACAGGGGTCACCGGGGAGCTGTTTTTT. V usage is TRBV19 and J usage is TRBJ2-2; 8 bases map to TRBD1. Germline V gives CDR1 LNHDA, CDR2 SQIVND (reference sequence). V lost 6 bases to trimming and J lost 4 bases; unmatched junction nucleotides: 4. The CDR3 runs 14 residues.

The V call is TRBV5-1, the J call TRBJ1-1; D might be TRBD1 (5 bases). Germline assignment: CDR1 SGHRS and CDR2 YFSETQ. The CDR3 totals 16 residues. V lost 4 bases and J lost 1, with 17 bases in between. CDR3 amino acids: CASSPVAQAENTEAFF. DNA of the CDR3: TGCGCCAGCAGCCCGGTGGCACAGGCCGAGAACACTGAAGCTTTCTTT.

This clone was recorded once. The rearrangement joins TRBV5-6 to TRBJ1-2; 8 bases are shared with TRBD1. With 7 bases clipped from V and 4 bases from J, the junction kept 12 bases outside the gene matches. Looked up from germline, CDR1 is SGHDT and CDR2 is YYEEEE. The CDR3 totals 15 residues. CDR3 bases: TGTGCCAGCGGGCAGGGGGCCTACCGCCGCTATGGCTACACCTTC. It translates to CASGQGAYRRYGYTF.

The J gene is TRBJ2-7, the V gene TRBV7-9; TRBD2 aligns across 7 bases. V lost 8 bases to trimming and J lost 1 base; unmatched junction nucleotides: 8. Germline V lookup: CDR1 SEHNR, CDR2 FQNEAQ (reference sequence). This CDR3 is 14 amino acids long. CDR3 DNA: TGTGCCAGCTCAGAGGTGGGGGGGTCCTACGAGCAGTACTTC. This translates into CASSEVGGSYEQYF.

The chain recombines TRBV4-1 with TRBJ2-1, with D maybe TRBD2 (6 bases). Trimming took 2 bases from V and 4 from J, leaving 12 bases between them. Germline V lookup: CDR1 MGHRA, CDR2 YSYEKL. The CDR3 extends over 15 amino acids. In nucleotides, the CDR3 is TGCGCCAGCAGCCAATGGCTAGCGTCGTACAATGAGCAGTTCTTC. The encoded protein is CASSQWLASYNEQFF.

The chain recombines TRBV19 with TRBJ2-7, with 10 positions matching TRBD2. V lost 2 bases, J lost 1 base, and 11 bases stayed unmatched. The CDR3 length is 18 residues. In germline, CDR1 is LNHDA, CDR2 SQIVND (reference sequence). CDR3 sequence (DNA): TGTGCCAGTAGTATATCAACTAGCGGGAAAATTCGATCCTACGAGCAGTACTTC. Amino acid sequence: CASSISTSGKIRSYEQYF.

CDR3 residues: CASSTGQHYGYTF. CDR3 nucleotides: TGTGCCAGCAGTACGGGACAGCACTATGGCTACACCTTC. This chain links TRBV6-2 or TRBV6-3 with TRBJ1-2; 7 bases are a match to TRBD1. CDR3 size: 13 residues. Looked up from germline, CDR1 is MNHEY and CDR2 is SVGEGT. J was trimmed by 3 bases and V by 5 bases; bases with no gene match: 3.

The rearrangement links TRBV20-1 to TRBJ2-7; 8 bases align to TRBD2. Germline-derived CDR1 and CDR2 are DFQATT and SNEGSKA (reference sequence). This CDR3 comprises 17 residues. Trimming removed 3 bases from V and 2 bases from J; junction bases left unmatched: 15. Here the CDR3 reads CSASLLPGLVYAYEQYF. The CDR3 coding sequence is TGCAGTGCTAGTCTCCTCCCGGGACTAGTTTATGCCTACGAGCAGTACTTC.

The V call is TRBV11-1, the J call TRBJ2-5; TRBD1 agrees at 7 bases. CDR3 length: 13 amino acids. CDR1 SGHAT and CDR2 FQDESV come from the germline V gene (reference sequence). With 4 bases clipped from V and 4 bases from J, the junction kept 3 bases outside the gene matches. The CDR3 DNA follows: TGTGCCAGCAGCTCCGACAGGGCAGAGACCCAGTACTTC. As protein: CASSSDRAETQYF.

The chain joins TRBV24-1 to TRBJ1-1; a possible D gene is TRBD1 (6 bases). In germline, CDR1 is KGHDR, CDR2 SFDVKD. Trimming removed 10 bases from V and 5 bases from J, with 19 bases in between. There are 14 residues in the CDR3. The CDR3 DNA reads as TGTGCCACTCGCACGCCAGGGGAAAGAACTGAAGCTTTCTTT. Amino acid sequence: CATRTPGERTEAFF.

The rearrangement joins TRBV6-5 to TRBJ2-3; the D is unclear. Trimming removed 3 bases from V and 2 bases from J, with 9 bases in between. Germline CDR1 and CDR2: MNHEY and SVGAGI. This CDR3 spans 14 amino acids. The CDR3 reads CASSYWQNTDTQYF. CDR3 nucleotide sequence: TGTGCCAGCAGTTATTGGCAGAACACAGATACGCAGTATTTT.

The chain employs TRBV6-6 and TRBJ1-2; 7 nucleotides line up with TRBD1. CDR3 length: 15 amino acids. With 6 bases clipped from V and 1 base from J, the junction kept 8 bases outside the gene matches. CDR1 MNHNY and CDR2 SVGAGI come from the germline V gene (reference sequence). CDR3 residues: CASRLRQGNNYGYTF. The CDR3 bases are TGTGCCAGCAGACTTCGACAGGGCAATAACTATGGCTACACCTTC.

The rearrangement joins TRBV10-3 to TRBJ1-2; D is uncertain. Germline CDR1 reads ENHRY; CDR2 reads SYGVKD. The CDR3 totals 15 residues. The germline V and J ends were trimmed by 6 bases and 8 bases, with 22 bases remaining between them. The CDR3 sequence is CAIRDSGSEARGYTF. DNA of the CDR3: TGTGCCATCAGAGATAGCGGGAGCGAAGCGAGGGGCTACACCTTC.

Of note for this clone: Other DNA sequences in the sample encode the same CDR3. V gene TRBV9 combines with J gene TRBJ1-4, with a tentative D call TRBD1 (5 bases). Germline CDR1 is SGDLS and CDR2 is YYNGEE. CDR3 size: 14 residues. The V end was cut by 0 bases, the J end by 7 bases, with 10 bases between. The CDR3 sequence is CASSVGQGGEKLFF. DNA for the CDR3: TGTGCCAGCAGCGTAGGGCAGGGAGGTGAAAAACTGTTTTTT.

V is TRBV12-5 and J is TRBJ2-5; 8 nucleotides line up with TRBD1. Germline V gives CDR1 LGHNT, CDR2 FRNRAP. The CDR3 consists of 14 residues. V was clipped by 4 bases and J by 5 bases; unmatched bases: 6. The DNA of the CDR3 is TGTGCTAGTGGTTGGACAGGGAGGAGTGAGACCCAGTACTTC. Protein sequence: CASGWTGRSETQYF.

The CDR3 DNA is TGTGCCAGCAGCACACGGACAGGGGCAATGAACACTGAAGCTTTCTTT. Protein product: CASSTRTGAMNTEAFF. This sequence joins TRBV7-9 and TRBJ1-1, with 9 nucleotides matching TRBD1. CDR3 length: 16 amino acids. The germline CDR1 and CDR2 sequences are SEHNR and FQNEAQ (reference sequence). Trimming took 5 bases from V and 0 from J; bases not matched to a gene: 7. The whole variable domain, remainder taken from reference TRBV7-9 and TRBJ1-1, is DTGVSQNPRHKITKRGQNVTFRCDPISEHNRLYWYRQTLGQGPEFLTYFQNEAQLEKSRLLSDRFSAERPKGSFSTLEIQRTEQGDSAMYLCASSTRTGAMNTEAFFGQGTRLTVV.

The gene calls are TRBV29-1 and TRBJ2-5, with TRBD1 identical over 9 bases. CDR3 length equals 14 residues. The ends lost 6 bases at V and 4 bases at J; junction bases unmatched: 9. In germline, CDR1 is SQVTM, CDR2 ANQGSEA. The CDR3 loop reads CSVTQRTGAETQYF. The CDR3 DNA reads TGCAGCGTCACCCAGAGGACAGGGGCAGAGACCCAGTACTTC.

The V and J genes are TRBV7-2 and TRBJ2-1; 10 bases align to TRBD2. J lost 6 bases, V lost 6 bases, and 2 bases had no gene match. From germline, CDR1 is SGHTA and CDR2 FQGNSA. This CDR3 spans 13 amino acids. DNA for the CDR3: TGTGCCAGCAGACTAGCGGGAAGCAATGAGCAGTTCTTC. Protein product: CASRLAGSNEQFF.

The chain carries TRBV5-4 and TRBJ2-2; D may be TRBD2 (5 bases). V gave up 8 bases and J gave up 1 base, with 21 bases separating them. Germline values: CDR1 SGHNT, CDR2 YYREEE (reference sequence). The length of the CDR3 is 17 residues. This CDR3 is CASTIGGGEGNTGELFF. The CDR3 nucleotides are TGTGCCAGTACGATTGGAGGTGGAGAGGGGAACACCGGGGAGCTGTTTTTT.